This TCR beta chain came from a study of T cell repertoires in cytomegalovirus infection. Findings and caveats of the study: Ex vivo responses were dominated by HLA-C-restricted CMV-specific TCR beta clonotypes.

From the reads, TCRdb called clonotypes with MiXCR, one entry per CDR3 protein. This sample yields under 150,000 distinct CDR3 sequences, of which 8.8% are seen a single time; around 10% belongs to the top ten. V lost 5 bases and J lost 0, with 14 bases in between. The CDR3 is 16 residues long. This clonotype was seen many times. The antigen is undetermined. The source is a human donor in good health (CMV status not recorded). Some clones in this sample may be carry-over from other donors' samples. The chain has TRBV12-3 or TRBV12-4 and TRBJ1-3; a weak D match, TRBD1 (5 bases). Input material: PBMCs. The DNA of the CDR3 is TGTGCCAGCAGTGTCCGGGACGGCCTCTCTGGAAACACCATATATTTT. Encoded protein: CASSVRDGLSGNTIYF.